This T cell receptor beta chain derives from a study of blood T cell repertoires in COVID-19. Study-level background: The origin of the acute and convalescent COVID-19 samples was the United States, Italy and Spain. Sample material is recorded as cDNA or gDNA derived from T cells, B-cell-depleted T cells, or PBMCs.

The V gene lost 8 bases and the J gene lost 2 bases, with 7 bases spanning the gap. Germline V lookup: CDR1 MNHNY, CDR2 SVGAGI (reference sequence). The CDR3 extends over 12 amino acids. Source study methods: Reference gene primer amplification yielded estimated nucleated cell counts. Sequencing was performed with immunoSEQ multiplex PCR; in TCRdb, only in-frame clones are kept and a portion is missing. The V and J calls and clone size are taken from that table; D and trimming were inferred from the DNA. The profile shows just over 300,000 clones, roughly 89% of them singletons. What was sequenced was peripheral blood. The chain combines TRBV6-6 with TRBJ2-4; D is undetermined. The sequence came from a woman aged 30 to 39 with COVID-19, enrolled during active disease. The CDR3 region is CASQLSKNIQYF. The CDR3 coding sequence is TGTGCCAGCCAATTGTCCAAAAACATTCAGTACTTC.